The rows below give T cell receptor beta chains drawn from one sample of a study of regulatory T cells in long-lasting Graves disease. TCRdb passed the multiplex PCR reads through MiXCR, listing each CDR3 protein once. Of over 400,000 distinct CDR3 sequences listed, 14% are singletons. These records were also assigned to another study, of T cells in Graves' hyperthyroidism and ophthalmopathy.

Material: peripheral blood mononuclear cells (PBMCs), obtained at new diagnosis, from a patient treated with antithyroid drugs. These receptors all stem from a woman aged 45-65 years with Graves disease. Both conserved end residues are part of each CDR3. The D gene is left open where the match is weak. Part of the rows lack a size; the others show once, few, many or a class for expanded clones.

d_call	v_call	j_call	clone_size	cdr3_aa	cdr3_nt
.	TRBV3-1	TRBJ2-5	few	CASSQAPSGEGYYLAEETQYF	TGTGCCAGCAGCCAAGCACCTTCAGGGGAGGGTTATTATTTAGCCGAAGAGACCCAGTACTTC
TRBD2	TRBV11-2	TRBJ2-3	many	CASSLGRTSGISDTQYF	TGTGCCAGCAGCCTAGGCCGGACTAGCGGGATATCAGATACGCAGTATTTT
TRBD1	TRBV3-1	TRBJ1-6	many	CASSQDWGRGTDSPLHF	TGTGCCAGCAGCCAAGATTGGGGCAGGGGGACTGATTCACCCCTCCACTTT
TRBD1	TRBV6-1	TRBJ1-4	many	CASIRDSNEKLFF	TGTGCCAGCATCCGGGACAGTAATGAAAAACTGTTTTTT
.	TRBV7-3	TRBJ2-7	many	CASSPVGVPYYEQYF	TGTGCCAGCAGCCCCGTCGGGGTTCCTTATTACGAGCAGTACTTC
.	TRBV2	TRBJ1-1	many	CASLEASEAFF	TGTGCCTCCCTTGAGGCTAGTGAAGCTTTCTTT
.	TRBV24-1	TRBJ1-1	.	CATSDLTNTEAFF	TGTGCCACCAGTGACCTTACGAACACTGAAGCTTTCTTT
TRBD2	TRBV6-1	TRBJ2-2	.	CASRSDGTSGFSTGELFF	TGTGCCAGCAGATCGGATGGGACTAGCGGTTTTTCTACCGGGGAGCTGTTTTTT
TRBD2	TRBV11-2	TRBJ2-3	.	CANQLAGADTQYF	TGTGCCAACCAACTAGCGGGAGCAGATACGCAGTATTTT
TRBD2	TRBV7-3	TRBJ2-1	many	CASSETRLAGGYNEQFF	TGTGCCAGCAGCGAGACTAGACTAGCGGGAGGATACAATGAGCAGTTCTTC
TRBD1	TRBV10-3	TRBJ2-1	.	CAITERQGADEQFF	TGTGCCATCACCGAACGACAGGGGGCCGATGAGCAGTTCTTC
.	TRBV9	TRBJ1-4	few	CASSPSVVSGLNEKLFF	TGTGCCAGCAGCCCCTCTGTGGTCTCCGGGTTAAATGAAAAACTGTTTTTT
TRBD2	TRBV19	TRBJ2-1	few	CASSMGLAESSYNEQFF	TGTGCCAGTAGTATGGGACTAGCGGAAAGCTCCTACAATGAGCAGTTCTTC
.	TRBV7-2	TRBJ2-2	few	CACSLGPRPGWRRVTGELFF	TGTGCCTGCAGCTTAGGACCTCGGCCTGGCTGGAGGAGGGTCACCGGGGAGCTGTTTTTT
.	TRBV6-1	TRBJ2-7	many	CATEVLGQDEQYF	TGTGCTACGGAGGTTTTGGGACAAGACGAGCAGTACTTC
TRBD2	TRBV5-1	TRBJ2-1	many	CASSGKAGGPENEQFF	TGCGCCAGCAGCGGTAAAGCGGGAGGGCCAGAGAATGAGCAGTTCTTC
.	TRBV11-2	TRBJ2-7	many	CASSLDGLLTLYKHF	TGTGCCAGCAGCTTAGACGGGCTGTTAACACTCTATAAGCATTTC
TRBD2	TRBV28	TRBJ2-7	many	CASSLDGTSGVYEQYF	TGTGCCAGCAGTTTAGATGGGACTAGCGGGGTTTACGAGCAGTACTTC
.	TRBV27	TRBJ1-6	few	CASSLSPPGGSPLHF	TGTGCCAGCAGTTTATCCCCCCCCGGCGGTTCACCCCTCCACTTT
.	TRBV28	TRBJ2-7	many	CASSLPGLHEQYF	TGTGCCAGCAGTTTACCAGGGCTCCACGAGCAGTACTTC
TRBD2	TRBV7-9	TRBJ2-7	many	CASSPLAAGNYEQYF	TGTGCCAGCAGCCCCCTGGCAGCGGGGAACTACGAGCAGTACTTC
.	TRBV6-1	TRBJ2-5	.	CASSEIIGEGTQYF	TGTGCCAGCAGTGAAATAATCGGGGAAGGGACCCAGTACTTC
.	TRBV5-1	TRBJ2-1	.	CASSLGGSRSYNEQFF	TGCGCCAGCAGCTTGGGGGGATCACGCTCCTACAATGAGCAGTTCTTC
.	TRBV12-3/TRBV12-4	TRBJ1-5	many	CASSPNNQPQHF	TGTGCCAGCAGCCCAAACAATCAGCCCCAGCATTTT
TRBD1	TRBV6-2/TRBV6-3	TRBJ2-1	.	CASSRDRASPEQFF	TGTGCCAGCAGTCGGGACAGGGCGTCGCCCGAGCAGTTCTTC
TRBD2	TRBV4-1	TRBJ2-7	many	CASSHSGRGYEQYF	TGCGCCAGCAGCCATAGCGGGAGAGGGTACGAGCAGTACTTC
TRBD2	TRBV7-9	TRBJ2-5	many	CASSLAAGGMETQYF	TGTGCCAGCAGCTTAGCAGCGGGAGGGATGGAGACCCAGTACTTC
.	TRBV28	TRBJ1-6	.	CASSLSKQGSYNSPLHF	TGTGCCAGCAGTTTATCCAAACAGGGCTCCTATAATTCACCCCTCCACTTT
TRBD1	TRBV4-2	TRBJ1-3	few	CASSQTGSGNTIYF	TGTGCCAGCAGCCAGACAGGGTCTGGAAACACCATATATTTT
.	TRBV28	TRBJ1-4	many	CASSSIISRAFRLGLTNEKLFF	TGTGCCAGCAGTTCTATTATTTCCCGTGCGTTCAGGTTGGGGTTAACTAATGAAAAACTGTTTTTT
TRBD1	TRBV10-3	TRBJ1-2	many	CATNCTGTGGLNGYTF	TGTGCCACCAACTGCACCGGGACAGGGGGCTTGAATGGCTACACCTTC